The TCR beta chain under discussion was sequenced for a study of CD8 T cells in ankylosing spondylitis. Many counts were recorded for this clonotype. The V end was cut by 8 bases, the J end by 5 bases, with 12 bases between. Germline V gene lookup returns CDR1 MNHEY and CDR2 SMNVEV (reference sequence). This CDR3 has 12 amino acids. MiXCR, run by TCRdb on the 5' RACE reads, gives a single entry per CDR3 protein. The repertoire includes approximately 40,000 distinct CDR3 sequences, about 5.5% of them detected once, and approximately 12% sits in the top ten. Source material: blood, either unsorted or a sorted T cell fraction (not recorded which). The gene calls are TRBV27 and TRBJ1-1; no clear D. This TCR was recovered from a male donor with ankylosing spondylitis or in good health (not recorded which). CDR3 region: CASFPPGTEAFF. In nucleotides, the CDR3 is TGTGCCAGCTTTCCCCCGGGGACTGAAGCTTTCTTT.